This entry lists 17 T cell receptor beta chains sequenced from one sample in a study of Graves' ophthalmopathy and Graves' hyperthyroidism (dated 2018 in TCRdb). Sequenced on an Illumina HiSeq 2000. For repertoire sequencing, TCR beta CDR3 regions were amplified from RNA transcripts. HTBI primers and the Qiagen OneStep RT-PCR kit were used in a first-round RT-PCR, which was followed by a second-round multiplex PCR, size selection and purification. Using fastp at Q25 and MiXCR, TCRdb reprocessed the public reads and kept productive beta chains. All rows with the same CDR3 protein become a single entry with the most common DNA and genes. The sample table holds about 400,000 distinct CDR3 sequences, of which about 16% were seen once. The ten biggest clones cover more than 1.5% of the sample. Sequencing was done on a sample of peripheral blood. These receptors all come from a woman aged 18 to 35 with Graves' ophthalmopathy. Donor details come from another sample of the same person, matched by shared clones.

The chain employs TRBV6-1 and TRBJ2-7; 7 positions agree with TRBD1. The length of the CDR3 is 15 residues. V lost 6 bases, J lost 3 bases, and 11 bases stayed unmatched. CDR1 is MNHNS, CDR2 SASEGT, per germline. The CDR3 nucleotides read TGTGCCAGCAGCGGAAGGGACAGTCCCTACTACGAGCAGTACTTC. Translating it yields CASSGRDSPYYEQYF.

V usage is TRBV6-1 and J usage is TRBJ1-5, with 10 bases that match TRBD1. V lost 4 bases, J lost 6 bases, and 6 bases stayed unmatched. The CDR3 sequence is 15 residues long. CDR1 is MNHNS, CDR2 SASEGT, per germline. CDR3 protein: CASSGPTGGFQPQHF. The CDR3 DNA sequence: TGTGCCAGCAGTGGCCCGACAGGGGGCTTTCAGCCCCAGCATTTT.

The gene calls are TRBV6-1 and TRBJ1-1, with TRBD1 as a possible D gene (5 bases). Germline loops: CDR1 MNHNS, CDR2 SASEGT. V was trimmed by 6 bases and J by 3 bases, leaving 14 bases between them. CDR3 length: 14 amino acids. This CDR3 is CASRRGGWDTEAFF. The CDR3 DNA is TGTGCCAGCAGGAGGGGAGGGTGGGACACTGAAGCTTTCTTT.

This clonotype was seen at least ten times. J is TRBJ1-3 and V is TRBV2; a weak D match, TRBD1 (5 bases). The CDR3 is 16 amino acids. V shed 4 bases and J shed 0 bases, with 13 bases lying between them. Germline V gene data show CDR1 as SNHLY and CDR2 as FYNNEI. The CDR3 DNA follows: TGTGCCAGCAGTGTTGCCGACAGAGGCTCTGGAAACACCATATATTTT. The encoded protein is CASSVADRGSGNTIYF.

This clonotype was observed at least ten times. The junction differs from germline at one of its ends, possibly a read error. The rearrangement joins TRBV7-9 to TRBJ2-7; D is perhaps TRBD1 (5 bases). CDR1 and CDR2 from the germline V gene are SEHNR and FQNEAQ (reference sequence). The CDR3 totals 13 residues. CDR3 region: CASTLGAGGEQYF. The CDR3 DNA follows: TGTGCCAGCACCTTAGGGGCTGGCGGCGAGCAGTACTTC.

The chain couples TRBV18 to TRBJ1-1; no clear D. The length of the CDR3 is 17 residues. Trimming took 3 bases from V and 5 from J, leaving 22 bases between them. Germline V gene data show CDR1 as KGHSH and CDR2 as LQKENI. CDR3 nucleotides: TGTGCCAGCTCACCTTATCCGGCACACCAACCGAGAACTGAAGCTTTCTTT. Protein: CASSPYPAHQPRTEAFF.

With regard to this clonotype: One end of the junction does not line up with germline, which may come from a read error. The V and J genes are TRBV6-5 and TRBJ2-5, with TRBD2 identical over 10 bases. This CDR3 contains 16 residues. From germline, CDR1 is MNHEY and CDR2 SVGAGI. CDR3 sequence reads: CASSYSLAGDLETQCF. CDR3 sequence (DNA): TGTGCCAGCAGTTACTCGCTAGCGGGAGATTTGGAGACCCAGTGCTTC.

This clonotype was observed at least ten times. V and J are TRBV7-2 and TRBJ2-5; D might be TRBD2 (6 bases). The CDR3 is 16 residues long. V dropped 1 base and J dropped 0 bases, with 12 bases sitting between them. Germline CDR1 is SGHTA and CDR2 is FQGNSA. The CDR3 nucleotides are TGTGCCAGCAGCTTAGTAGTTGGGGGGTACCAAGAGACCCAGTACTTC. Encoded protein: CASSLVVGGYQETQYF.

This clonotype was counted many times. The chain has TRBV30 and TRBJ2-7; 11 bases match TRBD2. The CDR3 totals 15 residues. The germline gives CDR1 GTSNPN, CDR2 SVGIG (reference sequence). The V and J ends lost 2 bases and 2 bases, in that order; junction bases with no gene match: 5. CDR3 in DNA: TGTGCCTGGAGTCAATTAGCGGGAGGGCCCTACGAGCAGTACTTC. Protein: CAWSQLAGGPYEQYF. Drawing the rest from reference TRBV30 and TRBJ2-7, the complete variable domain is SQTIHQWPATLVQPVGSPLSLECTVEGTSNPNLYWYRQAAGRGLQLLFYSVGIGQISSEVPQNLSASRPQDRQFILSSKKLLLSDSGFYLCAWSQLAGGPYEQYFGPGTRLTVT.

To note about this clonotype: With a much larger clone just one base away, this may be a read error. The CDR3 sequence is CASTDRGRAYEQYF. The CDR3 DNA is TGTGCCAGCACGGACAGGGGGCGCGCCTACGAGCAGTACTTC. This rearrangement joins TRBV6-2 or TRBV6-3 to TRBJ2-7, with TRBD1 identical over 11 bases. This CDR3 has 14 amino acids. V was clipped by 7 bases and J by 2 bases; unmatched bases: 4. Germline CDR1 is MNHEY and CDR2 is SVGEGT.

This clonotype has a count of ten or more. The V gene is TRBV12-3 or TRBV12-4, the J gene TRBJ1-5; D ambiguous. CDR3 length: 15 residues. With 1 base removed from V and 0 bases from J, the gap between germline ends came to 7 bases. CDR3 amino acids: CASSLGAFSNQPQHF. CDR3 coding DNA: TGTGCCAGCAGTTTAGGTGCATTTAGCAATCAGCCCCAGCATTTT.

At least ten counts were recorded for this clonotype. The rearrangement joins TRBV28 to TRBJ1-1; TRBD1 agrees at 8 bases. V lost 6 bases to trimming and J lost 5 bases; unmatched junction nucleotides: 11. The length of the CDR3 is 15 residues. The germline gives CDR1 MDHEN, CDR2 SYDVKM. The CDR3: CASSLITGGYTEAFF. DNA of the CDR3: TGTGCCAGCAGCCTAATAACAGGGGGGTATACTGAAGCTTTCTTT.

The chain is built from TRBV7-9 and TRBJ2-5; 12 positions agree with TRBD2. After removal of 5 bases from V and 0 bases from J, the junction contained 1 base not matched to a gene. The V gene's germline CDR1 is SEHNR and CDR2 FQNEAQ (reference sequence). There are 15 residues in the CDR3. CDR3: CASSGLAGHQETQYF. CDR3 coding DNA: TGTGCCAGCAGCGGACTAGCGGGGCACCAAGAGACCCAGTACTTC.

This clonotype was detected ten times or more. Written as DNA, the CDR3 is TGTGCTAGTGGTTTAGGGGGGAACACTGAAGCTTTCTTT. This encodes CASGLGGNTEAFF. The genes are TRBV12-5 and TRBJ1-1; D possibly corresponds to TRBD1 (6 bases). Germline V gives CDR1 LGHNT, CDR2 FRNRAP. Between the trimmed V and J ends, which lost 3 bases and 1 base, there was a span of 6 bases. The CDR3 runs to 13 residues.

This clonotype showed up many times. A much larger clonotype is one base distant, so this may be a read error. The rearrangement links TRBV6-2 or TRBV6-3 to TRBJ2-5, with 12 bases lining up with TRBD1. This CDR3 is built from 19 residues. The V gene end was trimmed by 0 bases and the J gene end by 7 bases; junction bases not matched to a gene: 15. Germline lookup yields CDR1 MNHEY and CDR2 SVGEGT. CDR3 in amino acids: CASSYSGTGGLNSTGTQYF. CDR3 nucleotides: TGTGCCAGCAGTTACTCCGGGACAGGGGGCCTAAATTCTACAGGGACCCAGTACTTC.

This clonotype was seen at least ten times. The chain carries TRBV6-2 or TRBV6-3 and TRBJ2-7; a weak D match, TRBD1 (5 bases). CDR1 is MNHEY and CDR2 is SVGEGT in the germline V gene. V was pared by 2 bases and J by 2 bases, with 13 bases between. The CDR3 covers 15 residues. The CDR3 sequence is CASSYADSFPYEQYF. In DNA form, the CDR3 reads TGTGCCAGCAGTTACGCCGACAGCTTCCCCTACGAGCAGTACTTC.

The CDR3 loop reads CASRQEYYGYTF. CDR3 DNA sequence: TGTGCCAGCAGACAGGAGTACTATGGCTACACCTTC. This chain connects TRBV2 to TRBJ1-2; TRBD1 might be the D (5 bases). CDR3 size: 12 residues. Trimming stripped 6 bases from V and 3 bases from J, with 8 bases between. Germline CDR1 and CDR2: SNHLY and FYNNEI. Based on the CDR3 plus reference TRBV2 and TRBJ1-2, the full variable domain is EPEVTQTPSHQVTQMGQEVILRCVPISNHLYFYWYRQILGQKVEFLVSFYNNEISEKSEIFDDQFSVERPDGSNFTLKIRSTKLEDSAMYFCASRQEYYGYTFGSGTRLTVV.